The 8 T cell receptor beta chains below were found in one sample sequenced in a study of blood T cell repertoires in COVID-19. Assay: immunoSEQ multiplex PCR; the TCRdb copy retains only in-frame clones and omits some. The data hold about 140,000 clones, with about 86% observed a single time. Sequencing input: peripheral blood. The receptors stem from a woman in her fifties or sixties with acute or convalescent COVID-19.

Here the CDR3 reads CSARNTNEQFF. CDR3 in DNA: TGCAGTGCTAGAAATACTAATGAGCAGTTCTTC. The chain recombines TRBV20-1 with TRBJ2-1; no clear D. CDR3 size: 11 residues. V lost 2 bases and J 7 bases, leaving 6 bases between the germline ends. CDR1 and CDR2 (germline): DFQATT, SNEGSKA (reference sequence).

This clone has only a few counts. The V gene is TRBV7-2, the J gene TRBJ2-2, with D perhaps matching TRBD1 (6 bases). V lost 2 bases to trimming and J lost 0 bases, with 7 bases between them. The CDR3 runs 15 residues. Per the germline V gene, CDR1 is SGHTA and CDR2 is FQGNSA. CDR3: CASSLTGTNTGELFF. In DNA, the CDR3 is TGTGCCAGCAGCTTAACAGGGACGAACACCGGGGAGCTGTTTTTT. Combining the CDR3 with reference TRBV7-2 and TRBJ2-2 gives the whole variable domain GAGVSQSPSNKVTEKGKDVELRCDPISGHTALYWYRQSLGQGLEFLIYFQGNSAPDKSGLPSDRFSAERTGGSVSTLTIQRTQQEDSAVYLCASSLTGTNTGELFFGEGSRLTVL.

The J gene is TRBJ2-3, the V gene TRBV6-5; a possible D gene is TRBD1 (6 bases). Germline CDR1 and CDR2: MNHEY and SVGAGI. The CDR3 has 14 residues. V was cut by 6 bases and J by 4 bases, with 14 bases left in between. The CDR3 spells CASRTVQGADTQYF. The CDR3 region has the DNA TGTGCCAGCAGGACGGTACAGGGAGCAGATACGCAGTATTTT.

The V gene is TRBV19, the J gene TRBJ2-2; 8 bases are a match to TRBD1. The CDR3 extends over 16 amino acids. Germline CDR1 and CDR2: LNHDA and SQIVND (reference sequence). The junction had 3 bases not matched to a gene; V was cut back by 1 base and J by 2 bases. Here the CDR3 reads CASSIATGGNTGELFF. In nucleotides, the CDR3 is TGTGCCAGTAGTATAGCTACAGGGGGAAACACCGGGGAGCTGTTTTTT.

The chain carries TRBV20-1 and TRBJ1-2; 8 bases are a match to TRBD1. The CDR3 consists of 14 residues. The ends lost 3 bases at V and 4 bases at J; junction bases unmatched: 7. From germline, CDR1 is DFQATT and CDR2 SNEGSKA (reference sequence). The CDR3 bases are TGCAGTGCTAGTGGAGGGCAGGGGGCCTATGGCTACACCTTC. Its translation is CSASGGQGAYGYTF.

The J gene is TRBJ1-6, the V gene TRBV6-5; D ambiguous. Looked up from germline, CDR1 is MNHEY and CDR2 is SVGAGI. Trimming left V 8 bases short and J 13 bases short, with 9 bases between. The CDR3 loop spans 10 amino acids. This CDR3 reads CASGPSPLHF. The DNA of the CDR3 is TGTGCCAGCGGCCCGTCCCCCCTCCACTTT.

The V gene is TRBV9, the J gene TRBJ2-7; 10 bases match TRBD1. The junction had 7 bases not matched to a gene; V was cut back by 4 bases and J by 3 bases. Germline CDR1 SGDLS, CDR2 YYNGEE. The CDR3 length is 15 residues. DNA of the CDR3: TGTGCCAGCAGCCGAGACAGGGGGCGTCGCTACGAGCAGTACTTC. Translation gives CASSRDRGRRYEQYF.

CDR3 loop: CASSRGARDTGELFF. CDR3 coding DNA: TGTGCCAGCAGCCGGGGGGCCAGGGACACCGGGGAGCTGTTTTTT. The V and J genes are TRBV5-4 and TRBJ2-2; TRBD2 might be the D (7 bases). CDR3 size: 15 residues. Trimming shortened V by 4 bases and J by 3 bases, and 13 bases separated the two germline ends. CDR1 and CDR2 (germline): SGHNT, YYREEE (reference sequence).